The clone carrying this T cell receptor (beta chain) was recorded many times. There were TCR beta CDR3 regions amplified from RNA transcripts. An initial round of RT-PCR targeting the TCR CDR3 relied on the HTBI primer set. TCRdb analysed the multiplex PCR reads with MiXCR anew, one entry per CDR3 protein. The table lists around 690,000 distinct CDR3 sequences, roughly 17% of them singletons, with 15% to 19% in the top ten. The data belong to a study of T cells in Graves' hyperthyroidism and ophthalmopathy. The V segment lost 6 bases and the J segment 6 bases; nucleotides outside the gene matches: 7. The CDR3 consists of 13 residues. Germline-derived CDR1 and CDR2 are SQVTM and ANQGSEA. Patients aged 18 to 65 had newly diagnosed hyperthyroidism of under 2 months' duration.

The gene calls are TRBV29-1 and TRBJ2-2; 7 nucleotides match TRBD1. This TCR was recovered from a man in his fifties or sixties with Graves' hyperthyroidism. Sequencing input: blood. For the CDR3, the DNA is TGCAGCGTGATGACAGGGCTGGCCGGGGAGCTGTTTTTT. It encodes CSVMTGLAGELFF.